These 30 T cell receptor beta chains came from one sample sequenced in a study of blood T cell repertoires in COVID-19. The repertoire was sequenced with immunoSEQ multiplex PCR; TCRdb's copy has only in-frame clones and lacks some. Of 45,000 or so clones listed, 85% to 90% are singletons. Input material: peripheral blood. These TCRs come from a human donor in a cohort sampled during active COVID-19.

This chain joins TRBV27 and TRBJ2-1; 10 nucleotides line up with TRBD2. The V and J ends lost 3 bases and 2 bases, in that order; junction bases with no gene match: 7. The CDR3 loop spans 17 amino acids. CDR1 is MNHEY and CDR2 is SMNVEV in the germline V gene (reference sequence). The CDR3 DNA reads as TGTGCCAGCAGTTTCGGGGAAGCGGGGGGGCCCTACAATGAGCAGTTCTTC. It codes for CASSFGEAGGPYNEQFF.

The chain employs TRBV20-1 and TRBJ1-1; 9 bases map to TRBD1. V dropped 3 bases and J dropped 3; count of bases not matched to a gene: 8. The CDR3 contains 15 residues. Germline lookup yields CDR1 DFQATT and CDR2 SNEGSKA (reference sequence). The CDR3 region is CSASLGTGMDTEAFF. CDR3 DNA sequence: TGCAGTGCTAGTTTAGGGACAGGGATGGACACTGAAGCTTTCTTT.

Comments on this clone: Other DNA variants within this sample encode the same CDR3. This sequence joins TRBV6-5 and TRBJ2-7, with 11 bases that match TRBD1. The CDR3 extends over 15 amino acids. Trimming took 4 bases from V and 1 from J; bases not matched to a gene: 3. Germline loops: CDR1 MNHEY, CDR2 SVGAGI. CDR3 protein: CASSSGTGGSYEQYF. The CDR3 nucleotides read TGTGCCAGCAGTTCCGGGACAGGGGGTTCCTACGAGCAGTACTTC.

The V call is TRBV5-4, the J call TRBJ2-5, with 10 bases that match TRBD2. The CDR3 spans 13 residues. V lost 4 bases and J lost 5; bases outside the gene matches: 2. Per germline, CDR1 SGHNT and CDR2 YYREEE (reference sequence). The CDR3 region has the DNA TGTGCCAGCAGCGGGGGACTAGCGGAGACCCAGTACTTC. This sequence encodes CASSGGLAETQYF.

This clone appeared a few times. V is TRBV19 and J is TRBJ1-1; TRBD1 matches at 9 bases. V lost 6 bases to trimming and J lost 1 base; unmatched junction nucleotides: 9. The CDR3 runs 16 residues. CDR1 LNHDA and CDR2 SQIVND come from the germline V gene (reference sequence). In DNA form, the CDR3 reads TGTGCCAGTAGGAGCCCTCCGGGACAGGGGAACACTGAAGCTTTCTTT. It codes for CASRSPPGQGNTEAFF.

Here the CDR3 DNA reads TGTGCCAGCAGCTCCGGGGGGCCAAATGCGAACACCGGGGAGCTGTTTTTT. Its protein is CASSSGGPNANTGELFF. The V and J genes are TRBV7-3 and TRBJ2-2; the D gene is possibly TRBD2 (7 bases). Germline V gives CDR1 SGHTA, CDR2 FQGTGA. Trimming stripped 4 bases from V and 0 bases from J, with 15 bases between. The CDR3 sequence is 17 residues long.

The chain joins TRBV30 to TRBJ2-3, with D possibly TRBD2 on 6 matching bases. V lost 4 bases and J lost 0, with 11 bases in between. Germline V gene data show CDR1 as GTSNPN and CDR2 as SVGIG (reference sequence). This CDR3 has 14 amino acids. Here the CDR3 reads CAWKAGPSTDTQYF. CDR3 DNA: TGTGCCTGGAAGGCGGGGCCCAGCACAGATACGCAGTATTTT.

V usage is TRBV6-5 and J usage is TRBJ1-6; perhaps TRBD1 as D (5 bases). CDR1 MNHEY and CDR2 SVGAGI come from the germline V gene. V was shortened by 8 bases and J by 10 bases, with 12 bases between the two germline ends. This CDR3 is built from 12 residues. The CDR3 sequence: CASGGGDSPLHF. In DNA, the CDR3 is TGTGCCAGCGGGGGGGGAGACTCACCCCTCCACTTT.

This clone is a singleton in its sample. The chain combines TRBV3-1 (or the pseudogene TRBV3-2) with TRBJ2-3; 10 bases agree with TRBD2. Germline CDR1 and CDR2: LGHDT and YNNKEL (reference sequence). V dropped 0 bases and J dropped 4; count of bases not matched to a gene: 13. This CDR3 is 19 amino acids long. DNA for the CDR3: TGTGCCAGCAGCCAAGAACGGTTAGCGGGGGGCGTATTGGCAGATACGCAGTATTTT. As protein: CASSQERLAGGVLADTQYF.

V is TRBV18 and J is TRBJ1-3, with D possibly matching TRBD1 (6 bases). There are 15 residues in the CDR3. V lost 2 bases to trimming and J lost 2 bases, with 10 bases between them. Germline V gene data show CDR1 as KGHSH and CDR2 as LQKENI. CDR3 residues: CASSPTGKAGNTIYF. CDR3 DNA sequence: TGTGCCAGCTCACCAACAGGGAAGGCTGGAAACACCATATATTTT.

The chain links TRBV19 to TRBJ1-2, with a possible D match to TRBD1 (5 bases). CDR1 and CDR2 (germline): LNHDA, SQIVND (reference sequence). V was cut by 1 base and J by 6 bases, with 6 bases left in between. There are 12 residues in the CDR3. CDR3 nucleotide sequence: TGTGCCAGTAGTATAGTAGGGGATGGCTACACCTTC. This codes for CASSIVGDGYTF.

The chain uses TRBV12-3 or TRBV12-4 and TRBJ1-2; possibly TRBD1 for D (5 bases). CDR3 length: 13 amino acids. V dropped 3 bases and J dropped 3 bases, with 8 bases sitting between them. CDR3 residues: CASSFGGDYGYTF. The CDR3 DNA sequence: TGTGCCAGCAGTTTCGGGGGGGACTATGGCTACACCTTC.

This chain links TRBV2 with TRBJ2-7, with 7 bases aligning to TRBD2. With V trimmed by 7 bases and J by 1 base, 1 base remained unmatched. Germline V gene lookup returns CDR1 SNHLY and CDR2 FYNNEI. The CDR3 is 12 residues long. CDR3 nucleotide sequence: TGTGCCAGCAAGCGGGAATCCTACGAGCAGTACTTC. This translates into CASKRESYEQYF.

The V call is TRBV5-6, the J call TRBJ2-3; D is perhaps TRBD2 (5 bases). CDR1 SGHDT and CDR2 YYEEEE come from the germline V gene. The ends were cut back, 1 base at V and 0 bases at J, with 12 bases in the middle. The CDR3 loop spans 16 amino acids. In nucleotides, the CDR3 is TGTGCCAGCAGCTTGATTGGTAGCGCTAGCACAGATACGCAGTATTTT. It translates to CASSLIGSASTDTQYF.

The rearrangement joins TRBV7-6 to TRBJ2-7; 8 bases agree with TRBD1. The germline CDR1 and CDR2 sequences are SGHVS and FNYEAQ. V lost 1 base and J lost 1; bases outside the gene matches: 3. The CDR3 runs to 15 residues. Written as DNA, the CDR3 is TGTGCCAGCAGCTTAGGACAGGGGCTTTCCTACGAGCAGTACTTC. Amino acids: CASSLGQGLSYEQYF. The full variable domain, rest sourced from reference TRBV7-6 and TRBJ2-7, is GAGVSQSPRYKVTKRGQDVALRCDPISGHVSLYWYRQALGQGPEFLTYFNYEAQQDKSGLPNDRFSAERPEGSISTLTIQRTEQRDSAMYRCASSLGQGLSYEQYFGPGTRLTVT.

This chain connects TRBV10-1 to TRBJ1-5, with D perhaps matching TRBD1 (6 bases). Trimming took 4 bases from V and 7 from J, leaving 14 bases between them. The germline V gene encodes CDR1 WNHNN and CDR2 SYGVQD (reference sequence). The CDR3 contains 14 residues. The CDR3 region has the DNA TGCGCCAGCAGTGCTACAGGGAGAGGGCAGCCCCAGCATTTT. It codes for CASSATGRGQPQHF.

The chain uses TRBV12-5 and TRBJ1-2; D gene uncertain. The CDR3 contains 13 residues. Trimming removed 2 bases from V and 5 bases from J, with 9 bases in between. Germline CDR1 and CDR2: LGHNT and FRNRAP. Here the CDR3 reads CASGLFLLYGYTF. Here the CDR3 DNA reads TGTGCTAGTGGTTTGTTCTTGTTATATGGCTACACCTTC.

V usage is TRBV2 and J usage is TRBJ2-1; possibly TRBD1 for D (6 bases). The germline V gene encodes CDR1 SNHLY and CDR2 FYNNEI. The V and J ends lost 1 base and 5 bases respectively, with 15 bases between them. The CDR3 length is 16 residues. The CDR3 region has the DNA TGTGCCAGCAGTGAAGAACAGGGCGAGTTGAACAATGAGCAGTTCTTC. This encodes CASSEEQGELNNEQFF.

The CDR3 region is CASSQDVVAGSGSPLHF. Written as DNA, the CDR3 is TGTGCCAGCAGCCAAGATGTCGTCGCCGGGTCCGGTTCACCCCTCCACTTT. The chain uses TRBV3-1 (or the pseudogene TRBV3-2) and TRBJ1-6, with D hard to call. This CDR3 is 17 amino acids long. Trimming left V 0 bases short and J 9 bases short, with 18 bases between. CDR1 is LGHDT, CDR2 YNNKEL, per germline (reference sequence).

The V and J genes are TRBV7-2 and TRBJ2-7; perhaps TRBD2 as D (5 bases). The germline CDR1 and CDR2 sequences are SGHTA and FQGNSA. The CDR3 is 12 residues long. V lost 5 bases, J lost 6 bases, and 11 bases lay in between. CDR3 loop: CASSRGGGEQYF. Here the CDR3 DNA reads TGTGCCAGCAGCCGCGGAGGAGGCGAGCAGTACTTC.

This clone has a handful of counts. The CDR3 protein is CASSEQGADQPQHF. The CDR3 DNA is TGTGCCAGCAGCGAACAGGGGGCCGATCAGCCCCAGCATTTT. This rearrangement joins TRBV7-3 to TRBJ1-5; TRBD1 agrees at 9 bases. CDR1 and CDR2 (germline): SGHTA, FQGTGA. Germline trimming cut 5 bases from V and 5 bases from J; bases unmatched to any gene: 4. CDR3 length equals 14 residues.

The V and J genes are TRBV18 and TRBJ2-7; TRBD1 aligns across 10 bases. Germline CDR1 and CDR2: KGHSH and LQKENI. This CDR3 contains 15 residues. The V and J ends lost 3 bases and 4 bases, in that order; junction bases with no gene match: 6. CDR3 in amino acids: CASSPAGQGIYEQYF. The CDR3 DNA follows: TGTGCCAGCTCACCCGCGGGACAGGGGATTTACGAGCAGTACTTC.

The chain has TRBV2 and TRBJ2-3; 10 nucleotides match TRBD2. V trimming: 7 bases; J trimming: 4 bases; junction bases outside the gene matches: 14. CDR1 and CDR2 (germline): SNHLY, FYNNEI. CDR3 length: 17 amino acids. Here the CDR3 reads CASIGTSAEGPADTQYF. CDR3 nucleotides: TGTGCCAGCATTGGGACTAGCGCTGAAGGTCCCGCAGATACGCAGTATTTT.

The chain links TRBV6-2 or TRBV6-3 to TRBJ1-1, with 8 bases aligning to TRBD1. This CDR3 region has 11 residues. J gave up 10 bases and V 6 bases, and 4 bases lay outside the gene matches. CDR1 is MNHEY and CDR2 is SVGEGT in the germline V gene. CDR3 residues: CASSLGQGAFF. The CDR3 DNA is TGTGCCAGCAGCCTCGGACAGGGAGCTTTCTTT.

V gene TRBV5-1 combines with J gene TRBJ2-3; TRBD2 matches 9 bases. Trimming cost V 6 bases and J 9 bases; bases outside gene matches: 14. CDR3 length equals 15 residues. Germline CDR1 is SGHRS and CDR2 is YFSETQ. CDR3 DNA sequence: TGCGCCAGCACCCCGGCGGGGGGGAACATTGACACGCAGTATTTT. Translated, it gives CASTPAGGNIDTQYF.

The chain couples TRBV9 to TRBJ2-1, with D tentatively TRBD2 (6 bases). The CDR3 has 15 amino acids. V was trimmed by 0 bases and J by 6 bases, leaving 13 bases between them. Looked up from germline, CDR1 is SGDLS and CDR2 is YYNGEE. The CDR3 loop reads CASSVEAGGFNEQFF. CDR3 coding DNA: TGTGCCAGCAGCGTAGAAGCGGGCGGATTCAATGAGCAGTTCTTC.

Judged by abundance, this clone is medium-sized. The V gene is TRBV4-1, the J gene TRBJ1-6; 9 nucleotides agree with TRBD1. Germline lookup yields CDR1 MGHRA and CDR2 YSYEKL. This CDR3 has 16 amino acids. J gave up 7 bases and V 3 bases, and 7 bases lay outside the gene matches. CDR3 nucleotide sequence: TGCGCCAGCAGCCACACCGGGACAGGGTTGAATTCACCCCTCCACTTT. As protein: CASSHTGTGLNSPLHF.

J is TRBJ2-7 and V is TRBV2, with D unclear. Trimming removed 5 bases at V and 0 bases at J, with 14 bases between. The CDR3 contains 15 residues. Germline-derived CDR1 and CDR2 are SNHLY and FYNNEI. The CDR3 loop reads CASSLTESSSYEQYF. The CDR3 DNA reads TGTGCCAGCAGTTTAACAGAGTCAAGCTCCTACGAGCAGTACTTC.

The sample holds one count of this clone. V is TRBV18 and J is TRBJ2-3; tentative D call: TRBD2 (6 bases). CDR3 length equals 16 residues. V was shortened by 4 bases and J by 2 bases, with 16 bases between the two germline ends. Looked up from germline, CDR1 is KGHSH and CDR2 is LQKENI. The CDR3 loop is CASSRTGTENTDTQYF. The CDR3 DNA reads as TGTGCCAGCTCACGCACCGGGACTGAGAACACAGATACGCAGTATTTT.

The chain employs TRBV7-2 and TRBJ1-5, with a possible D match to TRBD1 (5 bases). V lost 3 bases and J 4 bases, leaving 7 bases between the germline ends. The CDR3 is 13 residues long. From germline, CDR1 is SGHTA and CDR2 FQGNSA. The CDR3 here is CASSLTANQPQHF. The CDR3, as DNA: TGTGCCAGCAGCTTGACAGCTAATCAGCCCCAGCATTTT.